Following are 31 T cell receptor beta chains from one sample sequenced in a study of a mutant IDH1 vaccine in newly diagnosed glioma. Time point meaning: baseline, week 1 (first vaccination visit). Noted treatment: pre-vaccination baseline after standard-of-care therapy. TCRdb's copy holds only in-frame clones and misses some; the assay was immunoSEQ multiplex PCR. Among 75,000 to 100,000 clones listed, over 70% were seen once. The starting material was PBMCs, obtained from a glioma patient treated with radiotherapy, temozolomide or both. The receptors originated from a man aged 40-50 years with glioma. Some clones in this sample may be carry-over from other donors' samples.

V usage is TRBV5-4 and J usage is TRBJ2-7, with D possibly being TRBD2 (6 bases). Trimming left V 2 bases short and J 7 bases short, with 10 bases between. The germline V gene encodes CDR1 SGHNT and CDR2 YYREEE (reference sequence). The CDR3 totals 12 residues. CDR3 in amino acids: CASSFIAGEQYF. CDR3 nucleotide sequence: TGTGCCAGCAGCTTTATCGCGGGAGAGCAGTACTTC.

The rearrangement links TRBV29-1 to TRBJ1-1; D is undetermined. The germline gives CDR1 SQVTM, CDR2 ANQGSEA. There are 14 residues in the CDR3. Trimming removed 7 bases from V and 4 bases from J, with 19 bases in between. CDR3 in amino acids: CSAHGGATGTEAFF. For the CDR3, the DNA is TGCAGCGCCCACGGTGGAGCGACGGGCACTGAAGCTTTCTTT.

J is TRBJ1-4 and V is TRBV5-1; D is possibly TRBD1 (5 bases). This CDR3 is 14 amino acids long. Germline CDR1 SGHRS, CDR2 YFSETQ. Trimming shortened V by 5 bases and J by 7 bases, and 15 bases separated the two germline ends. CDR3 residues: CASSVGGAGEKLFF. DNA for the CDR3: TGCGCCAGCAGTGTCGGCGGGGCCGGTGAAAAACTGTTTTTT.

J is TRBJ1-1 and V is TRBV4-1; the D is unclear. Germline V gene lookup returns CDR1 MGHRA and CDR2 YSYEKL. Trimming pared 3 bases from V and 4 bases from J, leaving 15 bases between. The CDR3 is made up of 15 amino acids. Here the CDR3 reads CASSHPGFLGTEAFF. The CDR3 nucleotides are TGCGCCAGCAGCCACCCCGGGTTTCTGGGCACTGAAGCTTTCTTT.

J is TRBJ2-1 and V is TRBV29-1; perhaps TRBD1 as D (6 bases). The CDR3 consists of 11 residues. The V gene lost 4 bases and the J gene lost 6 bases, with 7 bases spanning the gap. The germline V gene encodes CDR1 SQVTM and CDR2 ANQGSEA. In DNA, the CDR3 is TGCAGCGTTGGCAGGGGCAATGAGCAGTTCTTC. Its translation is CSVGRGNEQFF.

The chain recombines TRBV5-1 with TRBJ1-5; TRBD1 matches 10 bases. V lost 3 bases and J lost 4; bases outside the gene matches: 7. The V gene's germline CDR1 is SGHRS and CDR2 YFSETQ. CDR3 length: 16 residues. The CDR3 DNA reads as TGCGCCAGCAGCTCATCACCGGGACAGGGGAATCAGCCCCAGCATTTT. This codes for CASSSSPGQGNQPQHF.

The CDR3 spells CASIPTGASEQYF. The CDR3 bases are TGTGCCAGCATTCCTACAGGGGCTAGCGAGCAGTACTTC. The chain joins TRBV6-1 to TRBJ2-7, with TRBD1 identical over 7 bases. The length of the CDR3 is 13 residues. The germline V gene has CDR1 MNHNS and CDR2 SASEGT. The ends lost 7 bases at V and 6 bases at J; junction bases unmatched: 9.

The V and J genes are TRBV7-9 and TRBJ2-4; 7 bases map to TRBD1. CDR3 length: 18 amino acids. V gave up 2 bases and J gave up 0 bases; unmatched junction bases: 10. The germline V gene has CDR1 SEHNR and CDR2 FQNEAQ (reference sequence). CDR3 in amino acids: CASSLTADRWGAKNIQYF. The CDR3 bases are TGTGCCAGCAGCTTAACCGCGGACAGGTGGGGAGCCAAAAACATTCAGTACTTC.

The CDR3 region is CASSTQAARPQHF. Here the CDR3 DNA reads TGTGCCAGCAGTACCCAGGCGGCTCGGCCCCAGCATTTT. The J gene is TRBJ1-5, the V gene TRBV2; D call uncertain. This CDR3 is built from 13 residues. Germline CDR1 SNHLY, CDR2 FYNNEI. Trimming took off 5 bases at V and 9 bases at J, with 14 bases between the two ends.

The V call is TRBV4-1, the J call TRBJ1-1; 11 nucleotides align to TRBD1. CDR1 and CDR2 (germline): MGHRA, YSYEKL. The CDR3 totals 15 residues. Trimming cost V 4 bases and J 7 bases; bases outside gene matches: 8. CDR3 nucleotide sequence: TGCGCCAGCAGCCCACGCGGGACAGGGGGAATTGAAGCTTTCTTT. Residues: CASSPRGTGGIEAFF.

The chain is built from TRBV7-9 and TRBJ1-4; TRBD1 might be the D (5 bases). Germline V gives CDR1 SEHNR, CDR2 FQNEAQ (reference sequence). The CDR3 is 14 residues long. The V and J ends lost 1 base and 7 bases respectively, with 10 bases between them. The CDR3 DNA sequence: TGTGCCAGCAGCTTAGGGCAGGGCTCTGAAAAACTGTTTTTT. As protein: CASSLGQGSEKLFF.

The V gene is TRBV9, the J gene TRBJ1-1; D is unresolved. Germline CDR1 SGDLS, CDR2 YYNGEE. Trimming took off 3 bases at V and 11 bases at J, with 17 bases between the two ends. This CDR3 has 13 residues. In DNA, the CDR3 is TGTGCCAGCAGCGGGACTCCGGTGGGTGAGGCTTTCTTT. Encoded protein: CASSGTPVGEAFF.

The rearrangement joins TRBV18 to TRBJ1-2, with 9 bases identical to TRBD1. The CDR3 spans 15 residues. Trimming at V came to 4 bases and at J to 5 bases, leaving 8 bases not matched to a gene. Germline-derived CDR1 and CDR2 are KGHSH and LQKENI. CDR3 sequence: CASSLGQGNPYGYTF. DNA for the CDR3: TGTGCCAGCTCACTGGGACAGGGTAACCCGTATGGCTACACCTTC.

The gene calls are TRBV5-4 and TRBJ2-7; 13 positions agree with TRBD2. The V gene's germline CDR1 is SGHNT and CDR2 YYREEE (reference sequence). The V and J ends lost 7 bases and 4 bases, in that order; junction bases with no gene match: 5. CDR3 length equals 14 residues. The CDR3 nucleotides are TGTGCCAGCGCTACTAGCGGGGGGGCTTACGAGCAGTACTTC. Its protein product is CASATSGGAYEQYF. Complete variable domain (other parts from reference TRBV5-4 and TRBJ2-7): ETGVTQSPTHLIKTRGQQVTLRCSSQSGHNTVSWYQQALGQGPQFIFQYYREEENGRGNFPPRFSGLQFPNYSSELNVNALELDDSALYLCASATSGGAYEQYFGPGTRLTVT.

The chain combines TRBV7-8 with TRBJ1-5, with unresolved D. Germline V lookup: CDR1 SGHVS, CDR2 FQNEAQ. Trimming took off 5 bases at V and 1 base at J, with 6 bases between the two ends. This CDR3 is built from 13 residues. The CDR3 region is CASSPESNQPQHF. The CDR3 coding sequence is TGTGCCAGCAGCCCGGAAAGCAATCAGCCCCAGCATTTT.

The chain has TRBV7-8 and TRBJ1-2; D is perhaps TRBD1 (6 bases). Germline V lookup: CDR1 SGHVS, CDR2 FQNEAQ. The CDR3 sequence is 15 residues long. The V end was cut by 1 base, the J end by 5 bases, with 14 bases between. The CDR3 protein is CASSLVTGAAYGYTF. The CDR3 DNA reads TGTGCCAGCAGCTTAGTTACGGGGGCGGCTTATGGCTACACCTTC.

This clone was seen only a few times. The CDR3 DNA is TGTGCCAGCAGCCCTACACAGGGTGAAAAACTGTTTTTT. This translates into CASSPTQGEKLFF. This chain connects TRBV5-4 to TRBJ1-4; D is perhaps TRBD1 (6 bases). The germline V and J ends were trimmed by 4 bases and 7 bases, with 11 bases remaining between them. CDR1 SGHNT and CDR2 YYREEE come from the germline V gene (reference sequence). CDR3 length equals 13 residues.

J is TRBJ1-1 and V is TRBV5-6; D not certain. The CDR3 runs 14 residues. Germline CDR1 and CDR2: SGHDT and YYEEEE. V gave up 4 bases and J gave up 2 bases, with 12 bases separating them. In DNA form, the CDR3 reads TGTGCCAGCAGCCTATACTCTTCAAACACTGAAGCTTTCTTT. This sequence encodes CASSLYSSNTEAFF. Full variable domain (rest looked up from reference TRBV5-6 and TRBJ1-1): DAGVTQSPTHLIKTRGQQVTLRCSPKSGHDTVSWYQQALGQGPQFIFQYYEEEERQRGNFPDRFSGHQFPNYSSELNVNALLLGDSALYLCASSLYSSNTEAFFGQGTRLTVV.

The chain couples TRBV30 to TRBJ2-5; D not certain. The ends were cut back, 2 bases at V and 4 bases at J, with 8 bases in the middle. The germline V gene encodes CDR1 GTSNPN and CDR2 SVGIG (reference sequence). The CDR3 sequence is 12 residues long. In DNA, the CDR3 is TGTGCCTGGAGTCGTACGAGAGAGACCCAGTACTTC. Amino acid sequence: CAWSRTRETQYF.

The V and J genes are TRBV30 and TRBJ2-2; D may be TRBD1 or TRBD2 (5 bases each). The CDR3 totals 16 residues. V lost 2 bases and J lost 1, with 14 bases in between. CDR1 GTSNPN and CDR2 SVGIG come from the germline V gene (reference sequence). The CDR3 loop is CAWSPLGTVNTGELFF. Here the CDR3 DNA reads TGTGCCTGGAGTCCGTTAGGGACGGTGAACACCGGGGAGCTGTTTTTT.

The chain couples TRBV7-9 to TRBJ2-5; D perhaps matches TRBD2 (6 bases). Germline V gene sequence: CDR1 SEHNR, CDR2 FQNEAQ (reference sequence). This CDR3 comprises 13 residues. Trimming removed 6 bases at V and 0 bases at J, with 8 bases between. CDR3 sequence reads: CASSRTNQETQYF. The CDR3 DNA follows: TGTGCCAGCAGTCGGACTAACCAAGAGACCCAGTACTTC.

The chain uses TRBV4-1 and TRBJ1-2, with 9 bases fitting TRBD1. V lost 1 base and J lost 4; bases outside the gene matches: 10. In germline, CDR1 is MGHRA, CDR2 YSYEKL. CDR3 size: 17 residues. The CDR3 spells CASSQVLGTGPTYGYTF. Here the CDR3 DNA reads TGCGCCAGCAGCCAAGTCCTAGGGACAGGGCCCACCTATGGCTACACCTTC.

The V gene is TRBV6-5, the J gene TRBJ2-7; TRBD1 is a possible D gene (6 bases). Per germline, CDR1 MNHEY and CDR2 SVGAGI. Trimming left V 3 bases short and J 12 bases short, with 12 bases between. The CDR3 is 11 amino acids. The CDR3 loop is CASSYVGTRYF. Here the CDR3 DNA reads TGTGCCAGCAGTTATGTAGGGACACGGTACTTC.

The genes are TRBV7-2 and TRBJ2-1; perhaps TRBD2 as D (6 bases). Germline CDR1 and CDR2: SGHTA and FQGNSA. V lost 1 base and J lost 5, with 12 bases in between. The CDR3 consists of 15 residues. CDR3 DNA: TGTGCCAGCAGCTTAGTGGCTAGCGACCACAATGAGCAGTTCTTC. Protein: CASSLVASDHNEQFF.

The rearrangement joins TRBV5-1 to TRBJ2-2; no definite D call. This CDR3 has 16 amino acids. With 0 bases removed from V and 1 base from J, the gap between germline ends came to 10 bases. The germline gives CDR1 SGHRS, CDR2 YFSETQ. DNA for the CDR3: TGCGCCAGCAGCTTGGGGTCCTCGCGGAACACCGGGGAGCTGTTTTTT. Its translation: CASSLGSSRNTGELFF.

This chain connects TRBV12-5 to TRBJ1-4, with 7 bases lining up with TRBD1. V was pared by 3 bases and J by 5 bases, with 6 bases of the junction left unmatched. The length of the CDR3 is 15 residues. Germline V gene sequence: CDR1 LGHNT, CDR2 FRNRAP. The CDR3 loop is CASGFTIQGNEKLFF. The CDR3 region has the DNA TGTGCTAGTGGTTTCACCATACAGGGGAATGAAAAACTGTTTTTT.

This chain links TRBV29-1 with TRBJ2-5, with TRBD2 matching over 9 bases. The germline V gene encodes CDR1 SQVTM and CDR2 ANQGSEA. V lost 3 bases, J lost 3 bases, and 11 bases stayed unmatched. The CDR3 loop spans 16 amino acids. The DNA of the CDR3 is TGCAGCGTTGATAATAGGCCTAGCGGGGCAAAAGAGACCCAGTACTTC. This codes for CSVDNRPSGAKETQYF.

The chain employs TRBV10-3 and TRBJ1-1; D is uncertain. The CDR3 is made up of 14 amino acids. V was clipped by 6 bases and J by 4 bases, with 15 bases between them. Per the germline V gene, CDR1 is ENHRY and CDR2 is SYGVKD. The CDR3: CAIRLGTEGTEAFF. Here the CDR3 DNA reads TGTGCCATCAGGCTGGGTACAGAAGGCACTGAAGCTTTCTTT.

The rearrangement links TRBV25-1 to TRBJ1-5, with D tentatively TRBD1 (5 bases). Trimming stripped 1 base from V and 7 bases from J, with 11 bases between. CDR3 length: 14 residues. Germline CDR1 and CDR2: MGHDK and SYGVNS. The CDR3 loop is CASSELGVQQPQHF. CDR3 DNA sequence: TGTGCCAGCAGTGAATTGGGGGTTCAGCAGCCCCAGCATTTT.

The rearrangement joins TRBV5-1 to TRBJ1-2; tentatively, D is TRBD1 (5 bases). Germline assignment: CDR1 SGHRS and CDR2 YFSETQ. The ends were cut back, 4 bases at V and 3 bases at J, with 13 bases in the middle. The length of the CDR3 is 14 residues. DNA of the CDR3: TGCGCCAGCAGCCAAAGCTCGACAGACTATGGCTACACCTTC. It specifies CASSQSSTDYGYTF.

V and J are TRBV2 and TRBJ1-5; D is unclear. The CDR3 has 14 amino acids. V shed 1 base and J shed 7 bases, with 11 bases lying between them. The germline gives CDR1 SNHLY, CDR2 FYNNEI. The DNA for the CDR3 is TGTGCCAGCAGTGAAGAGAGGAGGGCACAGCCCCAGCATTTT. This sequence encodes CASSEERRAQPQHF.